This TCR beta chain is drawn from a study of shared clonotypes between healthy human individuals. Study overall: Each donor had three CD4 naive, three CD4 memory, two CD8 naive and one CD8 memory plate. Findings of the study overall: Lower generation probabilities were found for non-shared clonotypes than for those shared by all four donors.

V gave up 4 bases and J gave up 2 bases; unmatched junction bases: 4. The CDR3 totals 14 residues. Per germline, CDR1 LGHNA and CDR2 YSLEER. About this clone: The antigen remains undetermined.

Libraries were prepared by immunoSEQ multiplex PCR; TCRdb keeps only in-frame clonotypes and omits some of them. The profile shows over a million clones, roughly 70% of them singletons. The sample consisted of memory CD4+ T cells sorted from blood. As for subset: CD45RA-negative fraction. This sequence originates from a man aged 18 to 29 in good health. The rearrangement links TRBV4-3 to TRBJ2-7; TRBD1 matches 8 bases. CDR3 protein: CASSLGQGPYEQYF. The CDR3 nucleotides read TGCGCCAGCAGCCTAGGACAGGGTCCCTACGAGCAGTACTTC.